This TCR beta chain was obtained from a study of blood T cell repertoires in COVID-19. The CDR3 covers 13 residues. V lost 4 bases and J lost 4, with 7 bases in between. Germline V gene sequence: CDR1 SGHTA, CDR2 FQGNSA. Sequencing used immunoSEQ multiplex PCR; TCRdb keeps in-frame clones, though not all of them. The table has about 20,000 clones, 85% to 90% seen once. J is TRBJ2-2 and V is TRBV7-2; D call uncertain. Source material: peripheral blood. This TCR was sampled from a woman aged 55-70 years with active COVID-19. The CDR3 spells CASSSRVTGELFF. The CDR3 DNA reads as TGTGCCAGCAGCTCACGGGTCACCGGGGAGCTGTTTTTT.